This entry describes one TCR beta chain. Its specificity is unknown. This entry belongs to a study of shared clonotypes between healthy human individuals. Notes on the study in general: Non-shared clonotypes had lower generation probabilities than clonotypes shared by all four sorted-subset donors. Genetic and exposure-history diversity was limited by the small donor number.

Deep was the level used in running the assay. Produced via immunoSEQ multiplex PCR; TCRdb's table is partial and in-frame only. The table has about 700,000 clones, under 95% seen once. As defined, naive CD8 cells were CD45RO-negative and positively selected for CCR7, with terminally differentiated effector memory CD45RA+ cells excluded. In germline, CDR1 is KGHSY, CDR2 FQNENV. After removal of 3 bases from V and 1 base from J, the junction contained 4 bases not matched to a gene. The CDR3 runs 15 residues. Sequencing was carried out using naive CD8+ T cells sorted from blood. This TCR was recovered from a man younger than 45 in good health. The chain joins TRBV16 to TRBJ2-7, with TRBD1 identical over 9 bases. The chain's CDR3 is CASSHAGTGSYEQYF. In nucleotides, the CDR3 is TGTGCCAGCAGCCATGCCGGGACAGGGTCCTACGAGCAGTACTTC.